This T cell receptor beta chain was sequenced in a study of control samples from healthy donors and cancer patients (dated by TCRdb to 2019 to 2021). The library was produced with the immunoSEQ multiplex PCR assay. The source is immuneACCESS, and TCRdb retained only in-frame sequences with V and J called. Part of the clones is not carried over; for the studies checked, unresolved V genes explain less than half of this, and the remainder is unexplained. Across this sample there are some 120,000 clones, with 70% to 90% seen only once. Over 2.5% of the sample lies in the top ten. As regards this clone: Its antigen specificity is not known. It has no much larger one-base neighbor in the sample; base qualities were not kept.

The CDR3 covers 12 residues, taking in both the cysteine and the phenylalanine. Only the CDR3 portion is preserved as DNA: 36 bases, with reading frame beginning at the first base. V is pared back by 2 bases and J by 5 bases, with 4 bases lying between the germline termini. Sequenced sample: blood. The TCR sequence derives from a man aged 55 to 70 in good health. Recombination joined TRBV12-3 or TRBV12-4 with TRBJ1-5; the D gene is not confidently resolved. The CDR3 reads CASSLRDQPQHF. Read as DNA, the sequence is TGTGCCAGCAGTTTAAGAGATCAGCCCCAGCATTTT.